Each of the 3 T cell receptor beta chains below was sequenced from the same sample in a study of T-cell memory formation after mild COVID-19. TCRdb processed the 5' RACE reads anew with MiXCR; each CDR3 protein has one entry. Among under 250,000 distinct CDR3 sequences listed, approximately 15% were seen once. Sequencing was done on a sample of PBMCs or a T cell subset sorted from them (not recorded which). These receptors all come from an adult woman who had mild COVID-19 (a few samples of this study predate the infection). Cell type and time point are not known.

This rearrangement joins TRBV20-1 to TRBJ1-6, with D tentatively TRBD1 (5 bases). This CDR3 region has 15 residues. The V end lost 0 bases, the J end lost 7 bases, and 13 bases lay between the germline ends. Germline-derived CDR1 and CDR2 are DFQATT and SNEGSKA (reference sequence). In nucleotides, the CDR3 is TGCAGTGCTAGAGATTTGGGGGTTTTGAATTCACCCCTCCACTTT. Encoded protein: CSARDLGVLNSPLHF.

This clonotype was detected only a few times. This chain uses TRBV4-2 with TRBJ2-1; D is unresolved. The CDR3 spans 17 residues. The germline V gene has CDR1 LGHNA and CDR2 YNFKEQ. V was cut by 1 base and J by 0 bases, with 13 bases left in between. The CDR3 region is CASSQVSVTSSYNEQFF. CDR3 in DNA: TGTGCCAGCAGCCAAGTCTCCGTTACCAGCTCCTACAATGAGCAGTTCTTC.

This clonotype was detected a few times. This chain connects TRBV2 to TRBJ1-1; D is uncertain. CDR3 length equals 13 residues. Germline CDR1 is SNHLY and CDR2 is FYNNEI. The V end lost 0 bases, the J end lost 4 bases, and 6 bases lay between the germline ends. Here the CDR3 DNA reads TGTGCCAGCAGTGAAGCAGTTTCCACTGAAGCTTTCTTT. Translation: CASSEAVSTEAFF.